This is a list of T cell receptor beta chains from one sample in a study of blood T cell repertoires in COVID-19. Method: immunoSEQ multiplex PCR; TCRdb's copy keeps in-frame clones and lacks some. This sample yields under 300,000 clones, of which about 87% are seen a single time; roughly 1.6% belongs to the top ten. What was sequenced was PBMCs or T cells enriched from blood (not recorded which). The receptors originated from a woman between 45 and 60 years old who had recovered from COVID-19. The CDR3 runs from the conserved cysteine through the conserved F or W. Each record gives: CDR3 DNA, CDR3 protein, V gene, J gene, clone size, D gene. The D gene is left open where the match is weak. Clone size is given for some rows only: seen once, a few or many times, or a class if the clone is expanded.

CDR3 DNA: TGTGCCTGGAGTGGGGACAGGGGGCCCTATGGCTACACCTTC; CDR3 protein: CAWSGDRGPYGYTF; V gene: TRBV30; J gene: TRBJ1-2; clone size: .; D gene: TRBD1
CDR3 DNA: TGTGCCAGCAGTCGACAGGTATTGGTGCAGTTCTTC; CDR3 protein: CASSRQVLVQFF; V gene: TRBV12-3/TRBV12-4; J gene: TRBJ2-1; clone size: .; D gene: .
CDR3 DNA: TGCAGCGTTGACTTATGGACAGGGGTTCACACTGAAGCTTTCTTT; CDR3 protein: CSVDLWTGVHTEAFF; V gene: TRBV29-1; J gene: TRBJ1-1; clone size: .; D gene: TRBD1
CDR3 DNA: TGTGCCACCTCAGACAGGCGCAATCAGCCCCAGCATTTT; CDR3 protein: CATSDRRNQPQHF; V gene: TRBV19; J gene: TRBJ1-5; clone size: once; D gene: .
CDR3 DNA: TGTGCCAGCAGAGCAAGGAGGGGAACATCTGGCTACACCTTC; CDR3 protein: CASRARRGTSGYTF; V gene: TRBV27; J gene: TRBJ1-2; clone size: .; D gene: .
CDR3 DNA: TGCGCCAGCAGCCAAGACGCCGGGACTAGCGATCCCACAGATACGCAGTATTTT; CDR3 protein: CASSQDAGTSDPTDTQYF; V gene: TRBV4-3; J gene: TRBJ2-3; clone size: .; D gene: TRBD2
CDR3 DNA: TGCGCCAGCAGCCCCACTGGGCGGGAGGGCCTCAAGTCCTACGAGCAGTACTTC; CDR3 protein: CASSPTGREGLKSYEQYF; V gene: TRBV23-1; J gene: TRBJ2-7; clone size: .; D gene: TRBD2
CDR3 DNA: TGTGCCAGCAGTTTTAATCTAGATACGCAGTATTTT; CDR3 protein: CASSFNLDTQYF; V gene: TRBV27; J gene: TRBJ2-3; clone size: .; D gene: .
CDR3 DNA: TGTGCCAGCAGCCCAGGGGACGCGGAAGCTTTCTTT; CDR3 protein: CASSPGDAEAFF; V gene: TRBV3-1/TRBV3-2; J gene: TRBJ1-1; clone size: .; D gene: .
CDR3 DNA: TGCAGTGCTAGTGCACAGGGGCGAAATCAGCCCCAGCATTTT; CDR3 protein: CSASAQGRNQPQHF; V gene: TRBV20-1; J gene: TRBJ1-5; clone size: .; D gene: TRBD1
CDR3 DNA: TGTGCCATCAGCGAGCGGGTGAGCTCCTACAATGAGCAGTTCTTC; CDR3 protein: CAISERVSSYNEQFF; V gene: TRBV10-3; J gene: TRBJ2-1; clone size: once; D gene: .
CDR3 DNA: TGTGCCAGCAGCTGGGGGGGAGTGGACTTTCAAGAGACCCAGTACTTC; CDR3 protein: CASSWGGVDFQETQYF; V gene: TRBV4-2; J gene: TRBJ2-5; clone size: .; D gene: TRBD2
CDR3 DNA: TGTGCCAGCAGCTTATTACGACAGGTTAACTATGGCTACACCTTC; CDR3 protein: CASSLLRQVNYGYTF; V gene: TRBV7-2; J gene: TRBJ1-2; clone size: once; D gene: .
CDR3 DNA: TGTGCCAGCAGTCGAACAGGACCCTACGAGCAGTACTTC; CDR3 protein: CASSRTGPYEQYF; V gene: TRBV27; J gene: TRBJ2-7; clone size: .; D gene: .
CDR3 DNA: TGTGCCAGTACCTCGGTCGGGGACAAGTTAGCCAAAAACATTCAGTACTTC; CDR3 protein: CASTSVGDKLAKNIQYF; V gene: TRBV19; J gene: TRBJ2-4; clone size: .; D gene: .
CDR3 DNA: TGTGCCAGCAGATTCTCAACGACAGTCTCCTACGAGCAGTACTTC; CDR3 protein: CASRFSTTVSYEQYF; V gene: TRBV6-5; J gene: TRBJ2-7; clone size: .; D gene: .
CDR3 DNA: TGTGCCAGCAGAGAATCGGGGGGGGTGAGTGTCTATGGCTACACCTTC; CDR3 protein: CASRESGGVSVYGYTF; V gene: TRBV27; J gene: TRBJ1-2; clone size: .; D gene: .
CDR3 DNA: TGTGCCAGTAGTATAGTCCCGGGACAGTTAAAAGAGACCCAGTACTTC; CDR3 protein: CASSIVPGQLKETQYF; V gene: TRBV19; J gene: TRBJ2-5; clone size: .; D gene: TRBD1
CDR3 DNA: TGCGCCAGCAGCTTGGGGCCTAGCGGGAGGGTATACAATGAGCAGTTCTTC; CDR3 protein: CASSLGPSGRVYNEQFF; V gene: TRBV5-1; J gene: TRBJ2-1; clone size: .; D gene: TRBD2
CDR3 DNA: TGTGCCAGCAGTCCCTTGGTCTCTGGACTAGTGCGATCGAACACCGGGGAGCTGTTTTTT; CDR3 protein: CASSPLVSGLVRSNTGELFF; V gene: TRBV27; J gene: TRBJ2-2; clone size: once; D gene: TRBD2
CDR3 DNA: TGTGCCAGCAGCTCTAGCGGGAGCTCAGATACGCAGTATTTT; CDR3 protein: CASSSSGSSDTQYF; V gene: TRBV11-2; J gene: TRBJ2-3; clone size: .; D gene: TRBD2
CDR3 DNA: TGCGCCAGCAGCCAAGAAGGACAGGGGGTTGACGAGCAGTACTTC; CDR3 protein: CASSQEGQGVDEQYF; V gene: TRBV4-1; J gene: TRBJ2-7; clone size: .; D gene: TRBD1
CDR3 DNA: TGTGCCAGCAGCCCGACGGGCAGGGAGGGCGAGCAGTACTTC; CDR3 protein: CASSPTGREGEQYF; V gene: TRBV27; J gene: TRBJ2-7; clone size: .; D gene: TRBD2